Below, 23 T cell receptor beta chains from the same sample are listed, as sequenced in a study of blood T cell repertoires in COVID-19. Sequencing was performed with immunoSEQ multiplex PCR; in TCRdb, only in-frame clones are kept and a portion is missing. Of tens of thousands of clones in the sample, roughly 89% were seen once. Sequenced material: peripheral blood. These TCRs come from a human donor in a cohort sampled during active COVID-19.

The V and J genes are TRBV7-9 and TRBJ2-1; 8 bases are a match to TRBD2. Germline CDR1 and CDR2: SEHNR and FQNEAQ (reference sequence). Trimming removed 7 bases from V and 9 bases from J; junction bases left unmatched: 5. The CDR3 covers 12 residues. The CDR3 DNA is TGTGCCAGCAACTCCGCGGGGGGTGAGCAGTTCTTC. It is translated as CASNSAGGEQFF.

The chain is built from TRBV6-2 or TRBV6-3 and TRBJ2-3; tentative D call: TRBD1 (5 bases). V lost 4 bases, J lost 5 bases, and 19 bases lay in between. The CDR3 is made up of 16 amino acids. Per germline, CDR1 MNHEY and CDR2 SVGEGT. The CDR3 here is CASSSIQRQPGDTQYF. The CDR3 bases are TGTGCCAGCAGTTCAATCCAAAGACAGCCAGGAGATACGCAGTATTTT.

CDR3 coding DNA: TGTGCCAGCAGTTCCCCTGACAGGGGTGGGTGGCAGTTCTTC. This gives the protein CASSSPDRGGWQFF. The chain carries TRBV28 and TRBJ2-1, with 8 bases aligning to TRBD1. The CDR3 extends over 14 amino acids. With 4 bases clipped from V and 12 bases from J, the junction kept 11 bases outside the gene matches. CDR1 is MDHEN and CDR2 is SYDVKM in the germline V gene.

This chain links TRBV10-2 with TRBJ2-2; D might be TRBD1 (5 bases). The CDR3 runs 14 residues. Germline V gene data show CDR1 as WSHSY and CDR2 as SAAADI. Deletions cut 5 bases from V and 0 bases from J, with 7 bases between. The CDR3 is CASSRQTNTGELFF. CDR3 nucleotide sequence: TGCGCCAGCAGTCGACAGACGAACACCGGGGAGCTGTTTTTT.

The chain employs TRBV11-2 and TRBJ1-2, with TRBD1 as a possible D gene (5 bases). This CDR3 region has 14 residues. The V gene lost 5 bases and the J gene lost 4 bases, with 14 bases spanning the gap. Germline assignment: CDR1 SGHAT and CDR2 FQNNGV. The CDR3 DNA is TGTGCCAGCAGCCCGTTGAGGGGAGGCTATGGCTACACCTTC. Translating gives CASSPLRGGYGYTF.

The CDR3 reads CASSWGVGVSNQPQHF. CDR3 nucleotides: TGTGCCAGCAGCTGGGGGGTAGGGGTTAGCAATCAGCCCCAGCATTTT. The gene calls are TRBV7-2 and TRBJ1-5; TRBD1 is a possible D gene (5 bases). Germline V CDR1 and CDR2: SGHTA, FQGNSA. The CDR3 is 16 amino acids. V was shortened by 4 bases and J by 0 bases, with 13 bases between the two germline ends.

CDR3 nucleotide sequence: TGTGCCTGGAGTTACAAAGGGGGGGGCAATCAGCCCCAGCATTTT. Protein sequence: CAWSYKGGGNQPQHF. The chain combines TRBV30 with TRBJ1-5, with a weak D call TRBD1 (6 bases). V gave up 2 bases and J gave up 2 bases, with 13 bases separating them. This CDR3 has 15 amino acids. Germline CDR1 is GTSNPN and CDR2 is SVGIG (reference sequence). Combining the CDR3 with reference TRBV30 and TRBJ1-5 gives the whole variable domain SQTIHQWPATLVQPVGSPLSLECTVEGTSNPNLYWYRQAAGRGLQLLFYSVGIGQISSEVPQNLSASRPQDRQFILSSKKLLLSDSGFYLCAWSYKGGGNQPQHFGDGTRLSIL.

CDR3 in amino acids: CASSPFGRDTEAFF. The CDR3 DNA is TGTGCCAGCTCACCTTTCGGGAGAGACACTGAAGCTTTCTTT. This chain uses TRBV18 with TRBJ1-1, with D unresolved. The CDR3 sequence is 14 residues long. V lost 3 bases to trimming and J lost 3 bases, with 11 bases between them. Germline V gene sequence: CDR1 KGHSH, CDR2 LQKENI.

CDR3 protein: CASSAGLAGPYEQYF. For the CDR3, the DNA is TGTGCCAGCAGCGCGGGACTAGCGGGACCCTACGAGCAGTACTTC. The rearrangement joins TRBV7-9 to TRBJ2-7, with 13 bases matching TRBD2. This CDR3 comprises 15 residues. Looked up from germline, CDR1 is SEHNR and CDR2 is FQNEAQ (reference sequence). With V trimmed by 5 bases and J by 2 bases, 3 bases remained unmatched.

The genes are TRBV29-1 and TRBJ2-6; 10 bases map to TRBD1. Germline lookup yields CDR1 SQVTM and CDR2 ANQGSEA. V shed 6 bases, J shed 2 bases, and the junction held 1 base outside the gene matches. This CDR3 is 14 amino acids long. CDR3 amino acids: CSVGTGAGANVLTF. CDR3 in DNA: TGCAGCGTGGGGACAGGGGCTGGGGCCAACGTCCTGACTTTC.

The chain is built from TRBV6-5 and TRBJ1-1; 9 nucleotides agree with TRBD1. V shed 7 bases and J 10 bases; nucleotides not matched to a gene: 13. Germline CDR1 MNHEY, CDR2 SVGAGI. The CDR3 length is 14 residues. CDR3 nucleotides: TGTGCCAGCAATCCGGGACAGGGTTTTTTTGGAGCTTTCTTT. It encodes CASNPGQGFFGAFF.

The chain joins TRBV6-1 to TRBJ2-5; 11 bases align to TRBD2. V gave up 4 bases and J gave up 2 bases; unmatched junction bases: 9. The CDR3 length is 17 residues. The germline V gene has CDR1 MNHNS and CDR2 SASEGT. The CDR3 nucleotides are TGTGCCAGCAGTGTAGGGGATAGCGGGGGGGAACAAGAGACCCAGTACTTC. As protein: CASSVGDSGGEQETQYF.

The chain employs TRBV7-9 and TRBJ2-7; a weak D match, TRBD2 (6 bases). V was cut by 4 bases and J by 5 bases, with 12 bases left in between. Germline V gives CDR1 SEHNR, CDR2 FQNEAQ (reference sequence). This CDR3 spans 13 amino acids. The DNA for the CDR3 is TGTGCCAGCAGCTCCGGGGAGGCGGACGAGCAGTACTTC. It yields the protein CASSSGEADEQYF.

This rearrangement joins TRBV4-3 to TRBJ2-4; D is ambiguous. V was trimmed by 0 bases and J by 0 bases, leaving 9 bases between them. CDR1 is LGHNA and CDR2 is YSLEER in the germline V gene. This CDR3 has 16 residues. CDR3 in amino acids: CASSQERLIAKNIQYF. The CDR3 DNA is TGCGCCAGCAGCCAAGAGCGACTGATAGCCAAAAACATTCAGTACTTC.

This clone was observed once. The chain carries TRBV3-1 (or the pseudogene TRBV3-2) and TRBJ2-7; 8 positions match TRBD1. V trimming: 4 bases; J trimming: 2 bases; junction bases outside the gene matches: 4. There are 14 residues in the CDR3. Germline assignment: CDR1 LGHDT and CDR2 YNNKEL (reference sequence). DNA for the CDR3: TGTGCCAGCAGCCGGGGGACAGGACCCTACGAGCAGTACTTC. Encoded protein: CASSRGTGPYEQYF.

J is TRBJ2-5 and V is TRBV4-1; weak D call: TRBD2 (5 bases). Germline-derived CDR1 and CDR2 are MGHRA and YSYEKL. This CDR3 has 14 amino acids. The V end was cut by 1 base, the J end by 6 bases, with 12 bases between. CDR3 nucleotides: TGCGCCAGCAGCCAAGGGGCCTCGGGGAAGACCCAGTACTTC. It yields the protein CASSQGASGKTQYF.

V and J are TRBV30 and TRBJ1-4, with 9 bases aligning to TRBD1. The V and J ends lost 3 bases and 7 bases, in that order; junction bases with no gene match: 18. Germline V gene data show CDR1 as GTSNPN and CDR2 as SVGIG (reference sequence). This CDR3 has 18 residues. The CDR3 DNA reads TGTGCCTGGAGGGACTCGGACAGGGGAGTGTTCGGGGCTGAAAAACTGTTTTTT. Protein product: CAWRDSDRGVFGAEKLFF.

CDR3 coding DNA: TGTGCCAGCCGCCGGGGGGGCGAAAGGGGGTATAAGCAGTACTTC. Its protein product is CASRRGGERGYKQYF. This chain links TRBV6-5 with TRBJ2-7; TRBD2 agrees at 8 bases. CDR3 length: 15 residues. Per germline, CDR1 MNHEY and CDR2 SVGAGI. J lost 8 bases, V lost 8 bases, and 17 bases had no gene match.

The CDR3 here is CASSQDVGFSEQYF. For the CDR3, the DNA is TGTGCCAGCAGCCAAGATGTCGGGTTTTCCGAGCAGTACTTC. V gene TRBV14 combines with J gene TRBJ2-7; D unresolved. Trimming removed 0 bases at V and 6 bases at J, with 12 bases between. The CDR3 consists of 14 residues. Looked up from germline, CDR1 is SGHDN and CDR2 is FVKESK.

The chain uses TRBV9 and TRBJ1-2, with TRBD1 matching 9 bases. The CDR3 is made up of 14 amino acids. CDR1 and CDR2 from the germline V gene are SGDLS and YYNGEE. The ends lost 0 bases at V and 7 bases at J; junction bases unmatched: 4. The CDR3 region is CASSVVTGGSGYTF. CDR3 nucleotides: TGTGCCAGCAGCGTAGTCACAGGGGGCAGTGGCTACACCTTC.

The chain uses TRBV6-5 and TRBJ1-2; D might be TRBD1 (6 bases). The CDR3 sequence is 14 residues long. The germline V and J ends were trimmed by 3 bases and 4 bases, with 12 bases remaining between them. The germline gives CDR1 MNHEY, CDR2 SVGAGI. The CDR3 protein is CASSYGQSSYGYTF. The CDR3 DNA sequence: TGTGCCAGCAGTTATGGACAGTCCAGCTATGGCTACACCTTC.

This clone was observed once. The rearrangement uses TRBV7-9 and TRBJ2-7, with TRBD2 matching over 8 bases. The CDR3 covers 17 residues. V lost 1 base to trimming and J lost 3 bases; unmatched junction nucleotides: 11. Germline assignment: CDR1 SEHNR and CDR2 FQNEAQ (reference sequence). As DNA, the CDR3 is TGTGCCAGCAGCTTAGGGTCTCGGCTAGCGGGCTACTACGAGCAGTACTTC. It encodes CASSLGSRLAGYYEQYF.

The genes are TRBV2 and TRBJ2-7; D may be TRBD2 (6 bases). The ends were cut back, 6 bases at V and 2 bases at J, with 20 bases in the middle. CDR1 is SNHLY, CDR2 FYNNEI, per germline. The CDR3 covers 16 residues. The CDR3 DNA sequence: TGTGCCAGCAGCCGGCGTCCGGACTACCCTGCCTACGAGCAGTACTTC. Translation gives CASSRRPDYPAYEQYF.